This T cell receptor (beta chain) was captured by sequencing in a study of blood T cell repertoires in COVID-19. V was clipped by 5 bases and J by 5 bases, with 9 bases between them. CDR1 is SGHTA, CDR2 FQGNSA, per germline. There are 12 residues in the CDR3. Data came from immunoSEQ multiplex PCR; TCRdb stores just in-frame clones and leaves some out. The data show under 150,000 clones, around 83% seen once. J is TRBJ1-2 and V is TRBV7-2; D is uncertain. The sequenced material came from peripheral blood. The TCR was taken from an elderly man with active or convalescent COVID-19. The CDR3 is CASSPTQYGYTF. The CDR3, as DNA: TGTGCCAGCAGCCCCACACAGTATGGCTACACCTTC. Full variable domain (missing parts from reference TRBV7-2 and TRBJ1-2): GAGVSQSPSNKVTEKGKDVELRCDPISGHTALYWYRQSLGQGLEFLIYFQGNSAPDKSGLPSDRFSAERTGGSVSTLTIQRTQQEDSAVYLCASSPTQYGYTFGSGTRLTVV.